These 14 T cell receptor beta chains were sequenced from one sample in a study of control samples from healthy donors and cancer patients. The data were produced by immunoSEQ multiplex PCR, yet TCRdb's version contains in-frame clones alone and is incomplete. The table lists more than 70,000 clones, roughly 92% of them singletons. The sequenced sample consisted of blood. The receptors originated from a woman under 40 in good health.

By its share, this clone is medium-sized (0.01 to 0.1%). This chain uses TRBV5-8 with TRBJ2-7; 7 bases line up with TRBD1. The CDR3 runs to 14 residues. Looked up from germline, CDR1 is SGHTS and CDR2 is YDEGEE. The trim removed 0 bases at V and 2 bases at J, leaving 2 bases unmatched. The DNA for the CDR3 is TGTGCCAGCAGCTTGGCTGGGACAGCCTACGAGCAGTACTTC. As protein: CASSLAGTAYEQYF.

The rearrangement uses TRBV20-1 and TRBJ1-5; D unclear. This CDR3 is 17 amino acids long. Germline V gene lookup returns CDR1 DFQATT and CDR2 SNEGSKA (reference sequence). Trimming removed 3 bases at V and 2 bases at J, with 20 bases between. CDR3 sequence (DNA): TGCAGTGCTAGTAGTCCCCGTGAAGGTTTTGGCAATCAGCCCCAGCATTTT. Protein sequence: CSASSPREGFGNQPQHF.

The J gene is TRBJ2-5, the V gene TRBV3-1 (or the pseudogene TRBV3-2); maybe TRBD2 (6 bases). Trimming stripped 1 base from V and 7 bases from J, with 7 bases between. The CDR3 runs to 12 residues. Germline-derived CDR1 and CDR2 are LGHDT and YNNKEL (reference sequence). CDR3 loop: CASSQGRGTQYF. CDR3 DNA: TGTGCCAGCAGCCAAGGGAGGGGGACCCAGTACTTC.

The chain employs TRBV30 and TRBJ2-7, with TRBD1 identical over 10 bases. The trim removed 0 bases at V and 0 bases at J, leaving 2 bases unmatched. This CDR3 has 15 amino acids. Germline loops: CDR1 GTSNPN, CDR2 SVGIG (reference sequence). In DNA form, the CDR3 reads TGTGCCTGGAGTGTCCGGACAGGGGGCTCCTACGAGCAGTACTTC. Its translation: CAWSVRTGGSYEQYF. The complete variable domain, with remaining parts taken from reference TRBV30 and TRBJ2-7, reads SQTIHQWPATLVQPVGSPLSLECTVEGTSNPNLYWYRQAAGRGLQLLFYSVGIGQISSEVPQNLSASRPQDRQFILSSKKLLLSDSGFYLCAWSVRTGGSYEQYFGPGTRLTVT.

J is TRBJ1-6 and V is TRBV9, with D possibly being TRBD1 (5 bases). With 2 bases removed from V and 3 bases from J, the gap between germline ends came to 9 bases. The CDR3 loop spans 15 amino acids. Germline CDR1 and CDR2: SGDLS and YYNGEE. The CDR3 reads CASSVVGGYNSPLHF. The CDR3 DNA reads as TGTGCCAGCAGCGTCGTGGGGGGCTATAATTCACCCCTCCACTTT.

CDR3 sequence: CASSLVRKTFTEQYF. CDR3 in DNA: TGCGCCAGCAGCTTGGTTCGGAAGACATTCACCGAGCAGTACTTC. V usage is TRBV5-1 and J usage is TRBJ2-7; D is ambiguous. V dropped 0 bases and J dropped 6 bases, with 16 bases sitting between them. Per germline, CDR1 SGHRS and CDR2 YFSETQ. The CDR3 has 15 residues.

V is TRBV27 and J is TRBJ2-7, with 10 bases matching TRBD1. CDR1 MNHEY and CDR2 SMNVEV come from the germline V gene (reference sequence). J gave up 4 bases and V 7 bases, and 13 bases lay outside the gene matches. The CDR3 loop spans 16 amino acids. The CDR3 is CASTTITGTGVYEQYF. In nucleotides, the CDR3 is TGTGCCAGCACTACCATCACCGGGACAGGGGTTTACGAGCAGTACTTC.

The J gene is TRBJ1-1, the V gene TRBV4-1; TRBD1 aligns across 11 bases. Germline V gene data show CDR1 as MGHRA and CDR2 as YSYEKL. The CDR3 is made up of 16 amino acids. The ends lost 2 bases at V and 4 bases at J; junction bases unmatched: 6. For the CDR3, the DNA is TGCGCCAGCAGCCAACGGACAGGGGGCGGTAGCACTGAAGCTTTCTTT. This codes for CASSQRTGGGSTEAFF.

The chain carries TRBV11-3 and TRBJ2-1; 12 nucleotides match TRBD2. The germline gives CDR1 SGHNT, CDR2 YENEEA. The length of the CDR3 is 15 residues. V trimming: 4 bases; J trimming: 5 bases; junction bases outside the gene matches: 3. The DNA of the CDR3 is TGTGCCAGCAGCTCAGGGACTAGCGGGCACAATGAGCAGTTCTTC. This encodes CASSSGTSGHNEQFF.

This rearrangement joins TRBV6-5 to TRBJ1-5, with 9 bases identical to TRBD1. The J segment lost 7 bases and the V segment lost 7 bases, leaving 8 bases of the junction unmatched. This CDR3 region has 14 residues. The germline gives CDR1 MNHEY, CDR2 SVGAGI. CDR3 in amino acids: CASNRDRVNQPQHF. CDR3 nucleotides: TGTGCCAGCAACAGGGACAGGGTAAACCAGCCCCAGCATTTT.

The chain combines TRBV28 with TRBJ1-1; TRBD1 agrees at 7 bases. Losses at the gene ends were 5 bases for V and 1 base for J; bases not matched to a gene: 7. Germline V lookup: CDR1 MDHEN, CDR2 SYDVKM. The CDR3 extends over 15 amino acids. CDR3 sequence (DNA): TGTGCCAGCAGTACCTCTGGGACAGCGAACACTGAAGCTTTCTTT. Its protein product is CASSTSGTANTEAFF.

This chain uses TRBV5-1 with TRBJ1-5, with D unresolved. The germline CDR1 and CDR2 sequences are SGHRS and YFSETQ. The germline V and J ends were trimmed by 2 bases and 4 bases, with 10 bases remaining between them. The CDR3 sequence is 14 residues long. The CDR3 loop reads CASSFNPGNQPQHF. CDR3 sequence (DNA): TGCGCCAGCAGCTTTAATCCGGGGAATCAGCCCCAGCATTTT.

CDR3 in DNA: TGTGCCTGGGGATCTCTGGAAAAACTGTTTTTT. This sequence encodes CAWGSLEKLFF. V is TRBV30 and J is TRBJ1-4; D call uncertain. The CDR3 spans 11 residues. The V end lost 5 bases, the J end lost 8 bases, and 9 bases lay between the germline ends. Germline CDR1 and CDR2: GTSNPN and SVGIG (reference sequence).

The chain links TRBV27 to TRBJ1-2, with TRBD1 identical over 11 bases. This CDR3 has 15 residues. Trimming removed 6 bases from V and 4 bases from J; junction bases left unmatched: 7. In germline, CDR1 is MNHEY, CDR2 SMNVEV (reference sequence). CDR3 coding DNA: TGTGCCAGCAGGACCCCGGGACAGGGGGGCTATGGCTACACCTTC. Translation: CASRTPGQGGYGYTF.